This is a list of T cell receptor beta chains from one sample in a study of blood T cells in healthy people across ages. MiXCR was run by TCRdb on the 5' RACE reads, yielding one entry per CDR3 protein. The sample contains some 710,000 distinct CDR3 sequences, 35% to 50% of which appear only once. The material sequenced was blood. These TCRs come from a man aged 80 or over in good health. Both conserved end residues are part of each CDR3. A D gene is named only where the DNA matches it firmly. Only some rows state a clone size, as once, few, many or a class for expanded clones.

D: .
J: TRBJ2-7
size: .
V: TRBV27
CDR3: CASSWISGPQTHEQYF
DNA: TGTGCCAGCAGTTGGATCTCGGGCCCACAGACCCACGAGCAGTACTTC

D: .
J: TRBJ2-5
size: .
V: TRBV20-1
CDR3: CSAKISGQETQYF
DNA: TGCAGTGCCAAAATTAGCGGACAAGAGACCCAGTACTTC

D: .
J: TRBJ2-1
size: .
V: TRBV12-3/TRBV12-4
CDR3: CVNTGSVEQFF
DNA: TGTGTCAACACCGGTTCTGTTGAGCAGTTCTTC

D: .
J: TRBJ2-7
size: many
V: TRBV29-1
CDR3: CSVEGPMREQYF
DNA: TGCAGCGTTGAGGGGCCAATGCGGGAGCAGTACTTC

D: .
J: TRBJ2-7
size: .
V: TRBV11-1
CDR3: CASSLPSGSYEQYF
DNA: TGTGCCAGCAGCCTCCCCTCCGGCTCCTACGAGCAGTACTTC

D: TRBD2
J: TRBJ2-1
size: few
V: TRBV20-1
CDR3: CSAPQLAGSYNEQFF
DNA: TGCAGTGCTCCACAACTAGCGGGATCCTACAATGAGCAGTTCTTC

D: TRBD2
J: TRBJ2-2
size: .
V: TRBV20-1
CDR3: CSARGGSLSTGELFF
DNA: TGCAGTGCTAGGGGCGGGAGTTTATCCACCGGGGAGCTGTTTTTT

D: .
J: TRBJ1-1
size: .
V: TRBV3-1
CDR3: CASSQGGGVRSTEAFF
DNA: TGTGCCAGCAGCCAAGGTGGGGGAGTTCGAAGCACTGAAGCTTTCTTT

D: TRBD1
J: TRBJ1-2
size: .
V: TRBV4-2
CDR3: CASSRAGQPYGYTF
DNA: TGTGCCAGCAGCCGAGCGGGACAGCCCTATGGCTACACCTTC

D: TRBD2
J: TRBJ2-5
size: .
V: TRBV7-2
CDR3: CASSLLAEETQYF
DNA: TGTGCCAGCAGCCTACTAGCGGAAGAGACCCAGTACTTC

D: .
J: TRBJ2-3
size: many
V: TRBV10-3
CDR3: CAISFGGEAQYF
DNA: TGTGCCATCAGTTTCGGCGGGGAGGCGCAGTATTTT

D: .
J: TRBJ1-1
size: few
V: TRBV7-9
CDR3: CASSWGETEAFF
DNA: TGTGCCAGCAGCTGGGGGGAAACTGAAGCTTTCTTT

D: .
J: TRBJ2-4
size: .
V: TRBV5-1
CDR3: CASNLGTPENIQYF
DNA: TGCGCCAGCAACTTGGGGACTCCCGAAAACATTCAGTACTTC

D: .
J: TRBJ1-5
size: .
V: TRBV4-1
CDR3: CASSQPTGSQPQHF
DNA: TGCGCCAGCAGCCAACCTACAGGGAGTCAGCCCCAGCATTTT

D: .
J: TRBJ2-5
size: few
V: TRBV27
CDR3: CASSFRRGQETQYF
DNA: TGTGCCAGCAGTTTCCGGCGGGGCCAAGAGACCCAGTACTTC

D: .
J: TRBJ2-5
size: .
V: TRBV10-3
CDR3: CAISGTEETQYF
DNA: TGTGCCATCAGTGGGACAGAAGAGACCCAGTACTTC

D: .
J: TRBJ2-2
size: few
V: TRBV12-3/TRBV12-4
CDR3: CASSPDGTGELFF
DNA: TGTGCCAGCAGCCCGGACGGCACCGGGGAGCTGTTTTTT

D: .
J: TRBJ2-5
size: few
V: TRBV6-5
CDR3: CASSYSSGTQYF
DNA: TGTGCCAGCAGTTACTCGAGTGGGACCCAGTACTTC

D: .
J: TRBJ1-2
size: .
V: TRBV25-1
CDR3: CASREEGRGYTF
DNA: TGTGCCAGCAGGGAGGAGGGAAGGGGCTACACCTTC

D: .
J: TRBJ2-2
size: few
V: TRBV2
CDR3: CASSSDTAYTGELFF
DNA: TGTGCCAGCAGTTCCGACACTGCCTACACCGGGGAGCTGTTTTTT

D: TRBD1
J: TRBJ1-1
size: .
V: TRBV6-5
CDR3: CASSYSNRGRFNTEAFF
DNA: TGTGCCAGCAGTTACTCGAACAGGGGGCGGTTCAACACTGAAGCTTTCTTT

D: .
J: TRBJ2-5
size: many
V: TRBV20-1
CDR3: CSAVHYSGYETQYF
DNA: TGCAGTGCCGTCCACTACAGCGGGTATGAGACCCAGTACTTC

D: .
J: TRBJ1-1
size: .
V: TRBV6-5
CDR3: CASSYSGGPNTEAFF
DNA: TGTGCCAGCAGTTACTCTGGCGGGCCGAACACTGAAGCTTTCTTT

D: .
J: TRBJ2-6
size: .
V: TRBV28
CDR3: CASSSTPGKSGANVLTF
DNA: TGTGCCAGCAGTTCCACCCCGGGTAAATCTGGGGCCAACGTCCTGACTTTC

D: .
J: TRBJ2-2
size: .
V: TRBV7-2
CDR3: CASSFGGAQDTGELFF
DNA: TGTGCCAGCAGCTTTGGCGGGGCGCAGGATACCGGGGAGCTGTTTTTT

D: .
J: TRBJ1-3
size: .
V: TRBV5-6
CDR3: CASTNFGGLSSGNTIYF
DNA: TGTGCCAGCACCAACTTTGGGGGCCTCTCCTCTGGAAACACCATATATTTT

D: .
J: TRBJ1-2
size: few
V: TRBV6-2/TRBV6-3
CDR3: CASKWGSSNYGYTF
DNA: TGTGCCAGCAAGTGGGGCAGCTCTAACTATGGCTACACCTTC

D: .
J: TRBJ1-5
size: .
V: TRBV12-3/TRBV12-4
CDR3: CASSFDEYGGQPQHF
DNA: TGTGCCAGCAGTTTCGACGAGTACGGCGGGCAGCCCCAGCATTTT

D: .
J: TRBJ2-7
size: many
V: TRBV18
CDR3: CASSPDYEQYF
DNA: TGTGCCAGCAGTCCTGACTACGAGCAGTACTTC

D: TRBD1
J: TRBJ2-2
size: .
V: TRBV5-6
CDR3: CASTRGTGIPGELFF
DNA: TGTGCCAGCACCCGCGGGACAGGGATACCTGGGGAGCTGTTTTTT

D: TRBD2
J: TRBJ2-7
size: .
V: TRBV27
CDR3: CASSSRDLAGNTYEQYF
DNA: TGTGCCAGCAGTTCCCGGGATCTAGCGGGAAACACCTACGAGCAGTACTTC

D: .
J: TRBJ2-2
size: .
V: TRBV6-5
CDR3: CASRLPGPANTGELFF
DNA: TGTGCCAGCAGATTACCGGGACCGGCGAACACCGGGGAGCTGTTTTTT

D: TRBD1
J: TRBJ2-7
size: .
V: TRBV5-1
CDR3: CASSLDPGQGFYEQYF
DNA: TGCGCCAGCAGCTTGGATCCGGGACAGGGGTTCTACGAGCAGTACTTC

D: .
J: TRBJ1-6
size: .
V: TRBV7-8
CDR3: CASSPGTSRNSPLHF
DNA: TGTGCCAGCAGCCCGGGGACTTCTCGAAATTCACCCCTCCACTTT

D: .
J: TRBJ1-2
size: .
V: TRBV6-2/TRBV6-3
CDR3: CASSYKMGPINYGYTF
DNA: TGTGCCAGCAGTTACAAAATGGGACCGATTAACTATGGCTACACCTTC

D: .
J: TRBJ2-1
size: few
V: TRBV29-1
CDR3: CSVLGAPGMLDEQFF
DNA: TGCAGCGTATTAGGGGCCCCCGGCATGCTCGATGAGCAGTTCTTC

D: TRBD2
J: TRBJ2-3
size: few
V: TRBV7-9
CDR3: CASSTDRLAGTDTQYF
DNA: TGTGCCAGCAGCACTGACCGACTAGCAGGCACAGATACGCAGTATTTT

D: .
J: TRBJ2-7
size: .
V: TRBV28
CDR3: CASSAYSFLTYEQYF
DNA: TGTGCCAGCAGTGCTTACAGTTTCCTCACCTACGAGCAGTACTTC

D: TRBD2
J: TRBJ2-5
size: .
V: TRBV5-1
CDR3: CASSLVPGLAGPTAQYF
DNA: TGCGCCAGCAGCTTGGTTCCGGGACTAGCGGGCCCAACGGCCCAGTACTTC

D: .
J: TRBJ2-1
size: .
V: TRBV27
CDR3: CASSLSRSAVRGGYEQFF
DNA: TGTGCCAGCAGTTTATCGAGATCGGCGGTCAGGGGAGGTTACGAGCAGTTCTTC

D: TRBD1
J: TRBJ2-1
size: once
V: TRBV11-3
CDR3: CASTADRGLSNEQFF
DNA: TGTGCCAGCACCGCGGACAGGGGGTTATCCAATGAGCAGTTCTTC

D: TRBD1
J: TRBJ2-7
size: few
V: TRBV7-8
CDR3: CASSLGNRGEGEQYF
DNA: TGTGCCAGCAGCTTAGGGAACAGGGGTGAGGGCGAGCAGTACTTC

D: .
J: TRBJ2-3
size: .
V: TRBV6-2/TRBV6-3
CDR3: CASSYPVDTQYF
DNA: TGTGCCAGCAGTTACCCCGTCGATACGCAGTATTTT

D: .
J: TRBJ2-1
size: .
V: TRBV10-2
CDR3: CASRRGHSETQFF
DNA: TGCGCCAGCCGTCGAGGACATTCAGAGACCCAGTTCTTC

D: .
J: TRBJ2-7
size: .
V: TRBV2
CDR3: CASKRDLDGEQYF
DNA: TGTGCCAGCAAAAGGGACCTCGACGGCGAGCAGTACTTC

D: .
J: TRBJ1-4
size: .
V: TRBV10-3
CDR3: CAISESRGGSREKLFF
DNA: TGTGCCATCAGTGAGTCGAGGGGAGGATCCCGGGAAAAACTGTTTTTT

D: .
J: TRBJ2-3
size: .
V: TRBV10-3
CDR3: CAIRNSGGTQYF
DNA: TGTGCCATCAGGAATAGCGGCGGTACGCAGTATTTT